The rows below give T cell receptor beta chains drawn from one sample of a study of blood T cell repertoires in COVID-19. TCRdb's table, derived via immunoSEQ multiplex PCR, lists solely in-frame clones and lacks some. Here the sample spans 360,000 or so clones, around 86% being singletons. Sequences were obtained from PBMCs or T cells enriched from blood (not recorded which). The origin of the receptors is a woman aged 45-65 years who had recovered from COVID-19. Each CDR3 is given with its conserved first and last residue. A D gene is named only where the DNA matches it firmly. Only part of the rows carry a size: once, few, many, or a class if the clone is expanded.

v_call	d_call	j_call	clone_size	cdr3_nt	cdr3_aa
TRBV5-8	TRBD2	TRBJ2-7	-	TGTGCCAGCAGTCTAACTAGCGGGCTGTCCTACGAGCAGTACTTC	CASSLTSGLSYEQYF
TRBV19	-	TRBJ1-5	-	TGTGCCAGTAGTACGCAGGGGTTTAGCAATCAGCCCCAGCATTTT	CASSTQGFSNQPQHF
TRBV27	-	TRBJ1-1	few	TGTGCCAGCAGTTTACAGGGCAGGGCCACTGAAGCTTTCTTT	CASSLQGRATEAFF
TRBV3-1/TRBV3-2	TRBD2	TRBJ2-7	-	TGTGCCAGCAGCCAAGGTACAGCGGGAGAAGGCGAGCAGTACTTC	CASSQGTAGEGEQYF
TRBV19	-	TRBJ1-1	few	TGTGCCAGTATCCATTCCTCGGCGGGGCTGACGTACACTGAAGCTTTCTTT	CASIHSSAGLTYTEAFF
TRBV2	-	TRBJ2-3	-	TGTGCCAGCACCTCTACAGATACGCAGTATTTT	CASTSTDTQYF
TRBV7-3	-	TRBJ2-3	-	TGTGCCAGCAGCTTAGAAGCGCACACAGATACGCAGTATTTT	CASSLEAHTDTQYF
TRBV7-2	TRBD2	TRBJ2-1	-	TGTGCCAGCAGCTTAGCTAGCGGGGGCTACAATGAGCAGTTCTTC	CASSLASGGYNEQFF
TRBV5-1	TRBD1	TRBJ1-3	once	TGCGCCAGCAGCTTAGGGACAGGGCATATCGGAAACACCATATATTTT	CASSLGTGHIGNTIYF
TRBV12-3/TRBV12-4	-	TRBJ1-3	few	TGTGCCAGCATATCCCCTGGAAACACCATATATTTT	CASISPGNTIYF
TRBV16	-	TRBJ1-5	-	TGTGCCAGCAGCCAAGGGAGGTCCAAATCTCAGCCCCAGCATTTT	CASSQGRSKSQPQHF
TRBV12-3/TRBV12-4	-	TRBJ1-2	once	TGTGCCAGCAGTTCAAACTATGGCTACACCTTC	CASSSNYGYTF
TRBV2	TRBD2	TRBJ2-1	-	TGTGCCAGCAGGGAGCGGGGGGGCCCCAATGAGCAGTTCTTC	CASRERGGPNEQFF
TRBV19	-	TRBJ1-1	-	TGTGCCGCTGGAAAGACCGTCGGCGGTGAAGCTTTCTTT	CAAGKTVGGEAFF
TRBV5-4	-	TRBJ2-7	once	TGTGCCAGCAGCGCGGAAGTAACCTACGAGCAGTACTTC	CASSAEVTYEQYF
TRBV19	-	TRBJ1-1	few	TGTGCCAGTAGTATAGAAGTCAGGGTTGAAGCTTTCTTT	CASSIEVRVEAFF
TRBV6-1	-	TRBJ1-5	-	TGTGCCAGCAGTGAAGCGTTCGATCAGCCCCAGCATTTT	CASSEAFDQPQHF
TRBV6-2/TRBV6-3	-	TRBJ2-3	-	TGTGCCAGCAGTTACGCGGGGGCCCCAGATACGCAGTATTTT	CASSYAGAPDTQYF
TRBV30	-	TRBJ1-2	-	TGTGCCTGGAGACAAGGTTGGGGGCGTGGGGGTGGCTACACCTTC	CAWRQGWGRGGGYTF
TRBV3-1/TRBV3-2	TRBD1	TRBJ2-5	-	TGTGCCAGCAGCCAATCTACCGGGACAGGGTTGGAGACCCAGTACTTC	CASSQSTGTGLETQYF